These T cell receptor beta chains were read from a single sample in a study of T-cell memory formation after mild COVID-19. TCRdb re-called the 5' RACE reads through MiXCR, storing one row per CDR3 protein. The table includes about 360,000 distinct CDR3 sequences, roughly an eighth detected once. Sequencing used PBMCs or a T cell subset sorted from them (not recorded which). The origin of the receptors is a man aged 18 to 29 who had mild COVID-19 (a few samples of this study predate the infection). Cell type and time point are not known. CDR3s include the opening cysteine and the closing phenylalanine or tryptophan. The D gene is left open where the match is weak. Where a row states a size, it is once, few, many or the class of an expanded clone; other rows omit it.

>-|-|TRBV24-1|TRBJ2-3
CATSEGADTQYF
TGTGCCACCAGTGAGGGAGCAGATACGCAGTATTTT
>-|-|TRBV12-3/TRBV12-4|TRBJ1-2
CASKPPGADPSYGYTF
TGTGCCAGCAAACCCCCCGGTGCAGACCCTAGCTATGGCTACACCTTC
>TRBD1|few|TRBV6-1|TRBJ2-3
CASNIQGIVSTDTQYF
TGTGCCAGCAACATACAGGGGATAGTTTCTACAGATACGCAGTATTTT
>-|few|TRBV5-1|TRBJ2-5
CASSPNGPTQETQYF
TGCGCCAGCAGCCCAAATGGACCGACTCAAGAGACCCAGTACTTC
>TRBD2|-|TRBV6-5|TRBJ2-3
CASSYSPAGGTDTQYF
TGTGCCAGCAGTTACTCGCCAGCGGGGGGCACAGATACGCAGTATTTT
>-|-|TRBV20-1|TRBJ1-5
CSARGGDNDQPQHF
TGCAGTGCTAGAGGAGGGGATAACGATCAGCCCCAGCATTTT
>-|-|TRBV10-3|TRBJ2-3
CAISESQVTDTQYF
TGTGCCATCAGTGAGAGCCAAGTCACAGATACGCAGTATTTT
>-|many|TRBV12-3/TRBV12-4|TRBJ2-1
CASSSRGDEQFF
TGTGCCAGCAGCTCACGCGGGGATGAGCAGTTCTTC
>-|-|TRBV19|TRBJ1-1
CASSILGTEAFF
TGTGCCAGTAGTATTCTAGGGACTGAAGCTTTCTTT
>TRBD1|few|TRBV7-2|TRBJ2-5
CASNRGYQETQYF
TGTGCCAGCAACAGGGGGTACCAAGAGACCCAGTACTTC
>-|many|TRBV12-3/TRBV12-4|TRBJ1-2
CASSRRYGYTF
TGTGCCAGCAGTCGGCGGTATGGCTACACCTTC
>-|few|TRBV4-1|TRBJ1-2
CASSHYGRRDGYTF
TGCGCCAGCAGCCACTATGGCAGGCGTGATGGCTACACCTTC
>-|-|TRBV5-6|TRBJ2-2
CASSLAPGNGELFF
TGTGCCAGCAGCTTGGCCCCCGGGAACGGGGAGCTGTTTTTT
>TRBD1|-|TRBV6-1|TRBJ1-5
CASSDRGTQPQHF
TGTGCCAGCAGCGACAGGGGGACTCAGCCCCAGCATTTT
>-|few|TRBV20-1|TRBJ2-3
CSARGVAERTDTQYF
TGCAGTGCTAGGGGGGTGGCCGAACGCACAGATACGCAGTATTTT
>TRBD1|few|TRBV18|TRBJ2-7
CASSPPLWTGSYEQYF
TGTGCCAGCTCACCCCCTCTCTGGACAGGCTCCTACGAGCAGTACTTC
>-|-|TRBV6-5|TRBJ1-3
CASSGLSGNTIYF
TGTGCCAGCAGCGGACTGTCTGGAAACACCATATATTTT
>-|-|TRBV20-1|TRBJ1-1
CSASRVGTEAFF
TGCAGTGCTAGCAGGGTGGGCACTGAAGCTTTCTTT
>-|many|TRBV4-3|TRBJ2-2
CASGTPVGGGELFF
TGCGCCAGCGGAACCCCAGTCGGGGGCGGGGAGCTGTTTTTT
>-|few|TRBV5-1|TRBJ2-3
CASSSPPLPQRTDTQYF
TGCGCCAGCAGCTCCCCTCCCCTACCCCAGAGAACAGATACGCAGTATTTT
>TRBD2|many|TRBV5-1|TRBJ2-1
CASSPAGGTWYNEQFF
TGCGCCAGCAGCCCAGCGGGGGGAACATGGTACAATGAGCAGTTCTTC
>TRBD1|many|TRBV7-9|TRBJ2-5
CASSRGQGETQYF
TGTGCCAGCAGCCGTGGACAGGGAGAGACCCAGTACTTC
>-|-|TRBV4-3|TRBJ1-4
CASSQDLGGTNEKLFF
TGCGCCAGCAGCCAAGATCTCGGGGGGACTAATGAAAAACTGTTTTTT
>-|few|TRBV19|TRBJ1-5
CASSGFRGRNQPQHF
TGTGCCAGTAGTGGGTTTCGGGGGCGCAATCAGCCCCAGCATTTT
>-|-|TRBV10-3|TRBJ2-1
CAISLDRESHNEQFF
TGTGCCATCAGTCTTGACAGAGAGTCCCACAATGAGCAGTTCTTC
>-|few|TRBV28|TRBJ2-5
CASSSTVLETQYF
TGTGCCAGCAGTTCCACGGTTTTGGAGACCCAGTACTTC
>TRBD2|few|TRBV5-5|TRBJ2-3
CASSRTSGGSGDTQYF
TGTGCCAGCAGCCGGACTAGCGGGGGGAGCGGAGATACGCAGTATTTT
>TRBD1|many|TRBV7-9|TRBJ1-1
CASSSAIPGQGDDRAFF
TGTGCCAGCAGCTCTGCTATTCCGGGACAGGGGGACGATCGGGCTTTCTTT
>-|few|TRBV7-3|TRBJ1-4
CASSLTGDSTVPPLATNEKLFF
TGTGCCAGCAGCTTAACCGGGGACTCGACAGTTCCACCTCTTGCAACTAATGAAAAACTGTTTTTT
>-|-|TRBV7-9|TRBJ1-3
CASEPGVTGNTIYF
TGTGCCAGCGAACCAGGGGTTACCGGAAACACCATATATTTT
>-|-|TRBV18|TRBJ1-1
CASSPTPTGSKAFF
TGTGCCAGCTCACCGACCCCAACAGGGTCAAAAGCTTTCTTT
>-|few|TRBV6-6|TRBJ1-1
CASSRNTGFAAFF
TGTGCCAGCAGTCGCAATACAGGGTTTGCGGCTTTCTTT
>TRBD1|few|TRBV7-2|TRBJ2-5
CASSYAGTGARKTQYF
TGTGCCAGCAGCTACGCCGGGACAGGGGCAAGGAAGACCCAGTACTTC
>-|few|TRBV3-1|TRBJ2-1
CASSQVSRVNEQFF
TGTGCCAGCAGCCAAGTCAGCAGGGTCAATGAGCAGTTCTTC
>TRBD1|-|TRBV7-2|TRBJ1-6
CASSSRQGQSPLHF
TGTGCCAGCAGCTCCCGACAGGGACAATCACCCCTCCACTTT
>-|-|TRBV19|TRBJ2-7
CASSRGLESYEQYF
TGTGCCAGTAGTAGAGGGTTGGAGTCCTACGAGCAGTACTTC
>-|few|TRBV7-2|TRBJ2-5
CASSLILETQYF
TGTGCCAGCAGCTTAATCTTGGAGACCCAGTACTTC
>-|-|TRBV30|TRBJ1-2
CAWSVTSLGNYGYTF
TGTGCCTGGAGTGTTACGTCTTTGGGGAACTATGGCTACACCTTC
>-|many|TRBV12-3/TRBV12-4|TRBJ1-1
CASSPLRTEAFF
TGTGCCAGCAGTCCCCTCCGCACTGAAGCTTTCTTT
>-|few|TRBV5-1|TRBJ2-7
CASSARVYEQYF
TGCGCCAGCAGCGCCCGTGTCTACGAGCAGTACTTC
>-|-|TRBV20-1|TRBJ2-7
CSARDFGSPYEQYF
TGCAGTGCTAGAGATTTTGGGTCACCCTACGAGCAGTACTTC
>-|-|TRBV5-8|TRBJ2-1
CASSAVRDGKWNEQFF
TGTGCCAGCAGCGCGGTCCGGGACGGGAAGTGGAATGAGCAGTTCTTC
>-|-|TRBV20-1|TRBJ1-2
CSASAQGDYGYTF
TGCAGTGCTAGCGCGCAGGGCGACTATGGCTACACCTTC
>TRBD1|many|TRBV7-9|TRBJ2-3
CASSLDGTASITDTQYF
TGTGCCAGCAGCTTAGATGGGACAGCTTCTATCACAGATACGCAGTATTTT
>-|-|TRBV7-9|TRBJ1-6
CASSPDTQTLHF
TGTGCCAGCAGTCCAGATACTCAAACCCTCCACTTT
>-|few|TRBV10-3|TRBJ1-2
CAISATGGNYGYTF
TGTGCCATCAGTGCGACAGGTGGCAACTATGGCTACACCTTC
>-|few|TRBV4-3|TRBJ2-3
CASSQAGRDTQYF
TGCGCCAGCAGCCAAGCCGGGAGAGATACGCAGTATTTT
>-|many|TRBV5-1|TRBJ1-1
CASRPTANTEAFF
TGCGCCAGCAGACCTACAGCGAACACTGAAGCTTTCTTT